These 26 T cell receptor beta chains share one sample of origin, sequenced in a study of vaccination and CD4 T cells after COVID-19. Sequenced with the Oncomine TCR Beta short-read assay was DNA taken from cultured CD4+ T cells. One entry per CDR3 protein, called by TCRdb with MiXCR from the PCR reads. The top ten hold about 35% of the sample, which has over 6,500 distinct CDR3 sequences, 60% to 75% seen once. As to treatment: approximately 9-day PBMC culture with coronavirus spike peptide pools or control peptides (ViraFEST assay). These receptors' antigens are unknown. Source material: CD4+ T cells from blood, cultured in vitro. Receptor source: a human donor who had recovered from COVID-19.

This clonotype turned up a few times. One junction end disagrees with the germline gene, perhaps due to a read error. The genes are TRBV7-2 and TRBJ1-2; tentatively, D is TRBD1 (5 bases). The germline V gene encodes CDR1 SGHTA and CDR2 FQGNSA. The CDR3 covers 14 residues. This chain's CDR3 is CASSLAQDSYGYTF. CDR3 bases: TGTGCCAGTAGCTTAGCGCAAGACAGCTATGGCTACACCTTC.

The rearrangement uses TRBV5-1 and TRBJ1-5, with D possibly being TRBD1 (6 bases). V shed 2 bases and J shed 6 bases, with 12 bases lying between them. Germline V gene data show CDR1 as SGHRS and CDR2 as YFSETQ. CDR3 length: 14 residues. The CDR3 sequence: CASSFQGQGQPQHF. The DNA of the CDR3 is TGCGCCAGCAGCTTTCAGGGGCAGGGTCAGCCCCAGCATTTT.

The rearrangement joins TRBV6-5 to TRBJ1-1; no clear D gene. Trimming removed 4 bases at V and 0 bases at J, with 9 bases between. CDR3 size: 14 residues. Germline loops: CDR1 MNHEY, CDR2 SVGAGI. The chain's CDR3 is CASSSLWMNTEAFF. The CDR3, as DNA: TGTGCCAGCAGTTCCCTCTGGATGAACACTGAAGCTTTCTTT.

V is TRBV7-2 and J is TRBJ1-6; maybe TRBD1 (5 bases). The CDR3 runs 14 residues. V was trimmed by 5 bases and J by 6 bases, leaving 11 bases between them. CDR1 SGHTA and CDR2 FQGNSA come from the germline V gene. CDR3: CASSPRVANSPLHF. CDR3 DNA sequence: TGTGCCAGCAGCCCCAGGGTGGCTAATTCACCCCTCCACTTT.

This clonotype was picked up a small number of times. The chain combines TRBV18 with TRBJ1-1; 7 nucleotides match TRBD1. The length of the CDR3 is 15 residues. Unmatched junction bases numbered 6, after V lost 3 bases and J lost 2 bases. Germline V CDR1 and CDR2: KGHSH, LQKENI. The CDR3 spells CASSPLGQFNTEAFF. The CDR3 nucleotides read TGTGCCAGCTCACCCTTGGGACAGTTTAACACTGAAGCTTTCTTT.

V and J are TRBV7-3 and TRBJ1-2, with 11 bases aligning to TRBD1. Germline CDR1 and CDR2: SGHTA and FQGTGA. The CDR3 contains 15 residues. V was pared by 4 bases and J by 4 bases, with 5 bases of the junction left unmatched. The CDR3 spells CASSSFGQGAYGYTF. CDR3 nucleotide sequence: TGTGCCAGCAGCTCTTTCGGACAGGGGGCCTATGGCTACACCTTC.

The chain recombines TRBV7-9 with TRBJ2-3; D gene uncertain. Per the germline V gene, CDR1 is SEHNR and CDR2 is FQNEAQ (reference sequence). V shed 0 bases and J shed 0 bases, with 10 bases lying between them. This CDR3 contains 16 residues. This CDR3 is CASSLAFLGSTDTQYF. The CDR3, as DNA: TGTGCCAGCAGCTTAGCGTTCCTCGGCAGCACAGATACGCAGTATTTT.

The chain has TRBV12-3 or TRBV12-4 and TRBJ1-6; 7 nucleotides agree with TRBD1. CDR3 size: 15 residues. V gave up 6 bases and J gave up 10 bases; unmatched junction bases: 12. Written as DNA, the CDR3 is TGTGCCAGCAGCCCGCACGCAGGGGGAAAGTCACCCCTCCACTTT. Translation gives CASSPHAGGKSPLHF.

The J gene is TRBJ2-1, the V gene TRBV7-9; D uncertain. The CDR3 has 13 amino acids. V was pared by 2 bases and J by 13 bases, with 15 bases between. Germline assignment: CDR1 SEHNR and CDR2 FQNEAQ (reference sequence). The CDR3 spells CASSLMVSTDQFF. DNA for the CDR3: TGTGCCAGCAGCTTAATGGTTAGTACCGACCAGTTCTTC.

The rearrangement uses TRBV20-1 and TRBJ1-2; perhaps TRBD1 as D (6 bases). The V end was cut by 1 base, the J end by 4 bases, with 10 bases between. Germline-derived CDR1 and CDR2 are DFQATT and SNEGSKA (reference sequence). This CDR3 is 13 amino acids long. DNA for the CDR3: TGCAGTGCTAGAGGCAGGGGCGCCTATGGCTACACCTTC. This encodes CSARGRGAYGYTF.

In this sample, this clonotype turned up a few times. V usage is TRBV7-9 and J usage is TRBJ1-5; D perhaps matches TRBD1 (6 bases). Trimming cost V 1 base and J 6 bases, with 13 bases left between them. Looked up from germline, CDR1 is SEHNR and CDR2 is FQNEAQ (reference sequence). The CDR3 contains 15 residues. CDR3 DNA: TGTGCCAGCAGCTTAGGGGGACACTCAAGTCAGCCCCAGCATTTT. Translated: CASSLGGHSSQPQHF.

The chain carries TRBV25-1 and TRBJ1-2; a possible D gene is TRBD1 (5 bases). This CDR3 has 15 amino acids. The germline gives CDR1 MGHDK, CDR2 SYGVNS. The V and J ends lost 1 base and 4 bases respectively, with 13 bases between them. The CDR3 loop reads CASSESDRGPYGYTF. The CDR3 DNA sequence: TGTGCCAGCAGTGAATCTGACCGGGGCCCCTATGGCTACACCTTC.

This clonotype has just one count. V is TRBV20-1 and J is TRBJ2-3; TRBD2 matches at 8 bases. V gave up 2 bases and J gave up 1 base; unmatched junction bases: 5. The CDR3 contains 15 residues. Looked up from germline, CDR1 is DFQATT and CDR2 is SNEGSKA (reference sequence). The CDR3 coding sequence is TGCAGTGCTAGAAGCGGGGGACCCGGCACAGATACGCAGTATTTT. It encodes CSARSGGPGTDTQYF.

The chain is built from TRBV19 and TRBJ1-5, with D possibly being TRBD1 (6 bases). The germline V gene has CDR1 LNHDA and CDR2 SQIVND (reference sequence). This CDR3 spans 13 amino acids. Between the trimmed V and J ends, which lost 3 bases and 15 bases, there was a span of 18 bases. The CDR3 loop is CASSMAEGQSGHF. CDR3 in DNA: TGTGCCAGTAGTATGGCGGAAGGACAGTCTGGGCATTTT. Drawing the rest from reference TRBV19 and TRBJ1-5, the complete variable domain is DGGITQSPKYLFRKEGQNVTLSCEQNLNHDAMYWYRQDPGQGLRLIYYSQIVNDFQKGDIAEGYSVSREKKESFPLTVTSAQKNPTAFYLCASSMAEGQSGHFGDGTRLSIL.

Only a few counts were recorded for this clonotype. The CDR3, as DNA: TGTGCCAGCATTAGCGGGGGGGCCGGGGGAGATACGCAGTATTTT. Amino acid sequence: CASISGGAGGDTQYF. The J gene is TRBJ2-3, the V gene TRBV6-1; 11 nucleotides line up with TRBD2. CDR3 length: 15 amino acids. The germline V gene has CDR1 MNHNS and CDR2 SASEGT. The V gene end was trimmed by 7 bases and the J gene end by 5 bases; junction bases not matched to a gene: 8.

This clonotype is medium-sized within its sample. The chain has TRBV7-9 and TRBJ1-2, with TRBD1 matching 7 bases. V lost 1 base and J lost 3; bases outside the gene matches: 11. This CDR3 has 17 amino acids. Germline V gene data show CDR1 as SEHNR and CDR2 as FQNEAQ (reference sequence). CDR3 in DNA: TGTGCCAGCAGCTTAGAAGCCGGGACAGCGTCCCACTATGGCTACACCTTC. Translation: CASSLEAGTASHYGYTF.

The chain employs TRBV15 and TRBJ1-1; D remains ambiguous. The ends were cut back, 1 base at V and 5 bases at J, with 5 bases in the middle. Germline-derived CDR1 and CDR2 are LNHNV and YYDKDF (reference sequence). CDR3 length: 12 residues. The CDR3 loop is CATSRAETEAFF. CDR3 DNA sequence: TGTGCCACCAGCAGAGCCGAGACTGAAGCTTTCTTT.

The chain couples TRBV6-1 to TRBJ1-1; D may be TRBD1 (6 bases). From germline, CDR1 is MNHNS and CDR2 SASEGT. V was shortened by 7 bases and J by 4 bases, with 13 bases between the two germline ends. This CDR3 has 13 residues. The CDR3 region is CASNQGSGTEAFF. CDR3 in DNA: TGTGCCAGCAATCAGGGGTCAGGCACTGAAGCTTTCTTT.

This chain connects TRBV6-1 to TRBJ1-1, with D tentatively TRBD1 (5 bases). The CDR3 is 15 amino acids. V gave up 6 bases and J gave up 1 base, with 15 bases separating them. Germline V gives CDR1 MNHNS, CDR2 SASEGT. The CDR3 DNA reads TGTGCCAGCAGGACTCCGGGACTCACGAACACTGAAGCTTTCTTT. This sequence encodes CASRTPGLTNTEAFF.

V gene TRBV11-2 combines with J gene TRBJ2-1; D uncertain. The germline V and J ends were trimmed by 5 bases and 0 bases, with 14 bases remaining between them. This CDR3 comprises 16 residues. Germline V gives CDR1 SGHAT, CDR2 FQNNGV. CDR3 coding DNA: TGTGCCAGCAGCCGACGACACGATTTCTCCTACAATGAGCAGTTCTTC. This gives the protein CASSRRHDFSYNEQFF.

This chain connects TRBV6-1 to TRBJ1-6; D unresolved. The germline CDR1 and CDR2 sequences are MNHNS and SASEGT. V was cut by 3 bases and J by 4 bases, with 7 bases left in between. There are 14 residues in the CDR3. The CDR3 nucleotides are TGTGCCAGCAGTGAGCAGATTTATAATTCACCCCTCCACTTT. Protein sequence: CASSEQIYNSPLHF.

The chain combines TRBV6-2 or TRBV6-3 with TRBJ2-3, with D perhaps given as TRBD1 or TRBD2 (5 bases each). CDR3 length: 13 amino acids. The V end was cut by 8 bases, the J end by 3 bases, with 12 bases between. Germline V gene data show CDR1 as MNHEY and CDR2 as SVGEGT. The CDR3, as DNA: TGTGCCAGCCGGCCCGAGGGGACAGATACGCAGTATTTT. This translates into CASRPEGTDTQYF.

CDR3 sequence: CSAREGGHFGYTF. In DNA, the CDR3 is TGCAGTGCTAGAGAGGGGGGACATTTTGGCTACACCTTC. This chain connects TRBV20-1 to TRBJ1-2; D may be TRBD1 (6 bases). CDR1 and CDR2 (germline): DFQATT, SNEGSKA (reference sequence). This CDR3 region has 13 residues. V was shortened by 0 bases and J by 7 bases, with 12 bases between the two germline ends.

This clonotype has just one count. This chain uses TRBV6-1 with TRBJ1-5; a possible D gene is TRBD1 (5 bases). The CDR3 sequence is 16 residues long. Between the trimmed V and J ends, which lost 3 bases and 3 bases, there was a span of 15 bases. Germline values: CDR1 MNHNS, CDR2 SASEGT. CDR3 amino acids: CASSDHSGTSNQPQHF. The CDR3, as DNA: TGTGCCAGCAGTGACCACTCCGGGACGTCCAATCAGCCCCAGCATTTT.

The V call is TRBV27, the J call TRBJ1-2, with D maybe TRBD1 (5 bases). From germline, CDR1 is MNHEY and CDR2 SMNVEV (reference sequence). The CDR3 has 18 residues. Trimming left V 5 bases short and J 7 bases short, with 29 bases between. The chain's CDR3 is CASSPHIMTENLPSGYTF. The CDR3 DNA is TGTGCCAGCAGTCCTCACATCATGACAGAAAACCTCCCTAGTGGCTACACCTTC.

The chain uses TRBV6-5 and TRBJ2-7, with unresolved D. The germline gives CDR1 MNHEY, CDR2 SVGAGI. The CDR3 is 14 residues long. V lost 1 base, J lost 2 bases, and 9 bases lay in between. The DNA for the CDR3 is TGTGCCAGCAGTTACTTCGAACGCCCCTACGAGCAGTACTTC. Protein: CASSYFERPYEQYF.